A selection of T cell receptor beta chains follows, all from one sample in a study of T cell repertoires in cytomegalovirus infection. TCRdb reprocessed the reads via MiXCR and lists one record per CDR3 protein. The table records 900,000 to 950,000 distinct CDR3 sequences, roughly 30% of them present only once. Their specific antigens are unknown. The material was cultured CD8+ T cells from PBMCs, obtained from culture after CMV antigen stimulation. These receptors were obtained from a human donor in good health (CMV status not recorded). Some clones in this sample may be carry-over from other donors' samples. CDR3s include the opening cysteine and the closing phenylalanine or tryptophan. Fields, in order: clone size, J gene, V gene, D gene, CDR3 protein, CDR3 DNA. D genes are given only for firm matches. Size tells how often a clone was seen (once, few, many) or the class of an expanded clone, and some rows leave it out.

.	TRBJ2-7	TRBV4-2	.	CASSQGTDQQYF	TGTGCCAGCAGCCAAGGTACAGATCAGCAGTACTTC
.	TRBJ1-1	TRBV19	.	CTSSITGVVEAFF	TGTACCAGTAGTATCACGGGGGTGGTTGAAGCTTTCTTT
many	TRBJ2-3	TRBV6-5	TRBD2	CASSYSKSSGGLTQYF	TGTGCCAGCAGTTACTCGAAGTCTAGCGGGGGTCTTACGCAGTATTTT
few	TRBJ2-2	TRBV6-2/TRBV6-3	.	CASTNHELYTGELFF	TGTGCCAGCACCAACCACGAACTATACACCGGGGAGCTGTTTTTT
few	TRBJ2-5	TRBV7-2	TRBD2	CASSSLGTSGSETQYF	TGTGCCAGCAGCTCGCTCGGGACTAGCGGGTCTGAGACCCAGTACTTC
many	TRBJ2-3	TRBV7-9	TRBD1	CASSLDHRTGSADTQYF	TGTGCCAGCAGCTTAGACCATAGGACAGGGTCGGCAGATACGCAGTATTTT
.	TRBJ2-3	TRBV9	.	CASSVDLTEDTQYF	TGTGCCAGCAGCGTAGATTTGACAGAAGATACGCAGTATTTT
.	TRBJ1-1	TRBV7-6	.	CASSPTTNLPGPTNTEAFF	TGTGCCAGCAGCCCCACAACCAATTTACCGGGGCCAACAAACACTGAAGCTTTCTTT
few	TRBJ2-1	TRBV6-6	TRBD2	CASKILAGGTNEQFF	TGTGCCAGCAAAATTCTAGCGGGGGGGACTAATGAGCAGTTCTTC
.	TRBJ2-3	TRBV14	.	CASSQRPLVQYF	TGTGCCAGCAGCCAACGCCCTTTGGTACAGTATTTT
.	TRBJ2-3	TRBV6-6	.	CASNEGTSTDTQYF	TGTGCCAGCAACGAAGGGACTAGCACAGATACGCAGTATTTT
.	TRBJ2-6	TRBV7-6	.	CASTTGIVSSEANVLTF	TGTGCCAGCACAACAGGGATCGTTAGCTCTGAGGCCAACGTCCTGACTTTC
.	TRBJ2-4	TRBV4-3	TRBD1	CASSQGQGPKNIQYF	TGCGCCAGCAGCCAAGGACAGGGTCCCAAAAACATTCAGTACTTC
many	TRBJ2-4	TRBV7-3	.	CASSLPDGAKNIQYF	TGTGCCAGCAGCTTGCCCGACGGAGCCAAAAACATTCAGTACTTC
many	TRBJ2-3	TRBV7-2	TRBD2	CASSARLAGATDTQYF	TGTGCCAGCAGCGCCAGACTAGCGGGGGCAACAGATACGCAGTATTTT
few	TRBJ2-7	TRBV2	.	CATRLRSYEQYF	TGTGCCACCCGGCTTCGAAGCTACGAGCAGTACTTC
.	TRBJ1-5	TRBV19	TRBD1	CASRDRGPSIGNQPQHF	TGTGCCAGTAGGGACAGGGGGCCGTCGATCGGCAATCAGCCCCAGCATTTT
many	TRBJ2-1	TRBV7-6	TRBD2	CASSGEGGTSGGFGYNEQFF	TGTGCCAGCAGCGGTGAGGGGGGGACTAGCGGGGGATTCGGCTACAATGAGCAGTTCTTC
few	TRBJ1-5	TRBV7-9	TRBD1	CASSSLDRLIQPQHF	TGTGCCAGCAGCTCCCTGGACAGGTTAATCCAGCCCCAGCATTTT
.	TRBJ2-1	TRBV14	.	CASSQGSWGSGGLYEQFF	TGTGCCAGCAGCCAAGGTTCTTGGGGGTCGGGCGGATTGTATGAGCAGTTCTTC
.	TRBJ1-1	TRBV5-6	.	CASSLGASPDTEAFF	TGTGCCAGCAGCTTGGGGGCGTCCCCCGACACTGAAGCTTTCTTT
few	TRBJ2-1	TRBV6-1	.	CASSEIDHPSQYNEQFF	TGTGCCAGCAGTGAAATAGACCACCCGAGCCAGTACAATGAGCAGTTCTTC
few	TRBJ1-2	TRBV19	.	CASSILGERRVGYTF	TGTGCCAGTAGTATACTAGGCGAACGGAGGGTTGGCTACACCTTC
.	TRBJ2-1	TRBV13	.	CASSTADSYNEQFF	TGTGCCAGCAGCACCGCAGACTCATACAATGAGCAGTTCTTC
few	TRBJ1-2	TRBV7-6	TRBD1	CASSFGQADGYTF	TGTGCCAGCAGCTTCGGACAGGCGGATGGCTACACCTTC
.	TRBJ2-1	TRBV10-3	.	CAISEALGEQFF	TGTGCCATCAGTGAGGCACTCGGTGAGCAGTTCTTC
.	TRBJ2-6	TRBV29-1	.	CSVELRGVSGANVLTF	TGCAGCGTTGAATTGCGCGGGGTCTCTGGGGCCAACGTCCTGACTTTC
few	TRBJ1-2	TRBV7-6	.	CASSLAGTFPHYGYTF	TGTGCCAGCAGCTTAGCTGGGACCTTCCCCCATTATGGCTACACCTTC
few	TRBJ1-2	TRBV19	.	CASSPGGLLGSYTF	TGTGCCAGTAGCCCCGGGGGACTGCTTGGTAGCTACACCTTC
.	TRBJ1-5	TRBV19	TRBD1	CASSTNPTDRGREQPQHF	TGTGCCAGTAGCACAAACCCGACCGACAGGGGGCGCGAGCAGCCCCAGCATTTT
.	TRBJ1-2	TRBV4-1	.	CASSQEQKQGALGYTF	TGCGCCAGCAGCCAAGAACAGAAGCAGGGAGCCTTAGGCTACACCTTC
.	TRBJ1-1	TRBV29-1	.	CSVEEGQRPTEAFF	TGCAGCGTTGAAGAGGGACAAAGGCCCACTGAAGCTTTCTTT
.	TRBJ1-2	TRBV5-1	.	CASSEAVNYGYTF	TGCGCCAGCAGCGAGGCCGTTAACTATGGCTACACCTTC
.	TRBJ1-1	TRBV27	.	CASSVERGSNTEAFF	TGTGCCAGCAGCGTGGAACGGGGGTCGAACACTGAAGCTTTCTTT
many	TRBJ2-1	TRBV7-8	TRBD2	CASSLEGPGGGPYNEQFF	TGTGCCAGCAGCTTAGAGGGCCCGGGCGGGGGGCCTTACAATGAGCAGTTCTTC